In its sample, the clone carrying this TCR beta chain was seen a few times. Its target is unknown. TCRdb re-called the 5' RACE reads through MiXCR, storing one row per CDR3 protein. The repertoire includes about 800,000 distinct CDR3 sequences, 12% of them detected once, and around 0.51% sits in the top ten. This entry comes from a study of CD8 T cells in ankylosing spondylitis. Findings and limits, study-wide: Earlier work had already found some motif variants in reactive arthritis synovial fluid and blood. Characteristic of ankylosing spondylitis blood, it appeared, was a TCR beta motif comprising several highly homologous variants.

The CDR3 is 15 amino acids. Per germline, CDR1 SGHTA and CDR2 FQGNSA. The ends were cut back, 4 bases at V and 4 bases at J, with 17 bases in the middle. The sample comprised blood, either unsorted or a sorted T cell fraction (not recorded which). The clonotype originates from a male donor with ankylosing spondylitis. The chain employs TRBV7-2 and TRBJ2-7; D possibly matches TRBD1 or TRBD2 (5 bases each). The CDR3 region is CASSSPGTRTYEQYF. CDR3 coding DNA: TGTGCCAGCAGCTCACCCGGGACCCGCACGTACGAGCAGTACTTC.